One T cell receptor (beta chain) is described in this entry. This specimen comes from a study of blood T cells in healthy people across ages. Each donor had 9 to 10 milliliters of peripheral blood drawn. Per sample, at least 6 micrograms of total RNA were extracted. Trimming took 3 bases from V and 11 from J, leaving 13 bases between them. The CDR3 contains 12 residues. CDR1 and CDR2 from the germline V gene are LGHDT and YNNKEL (reference sequence). Combining a sample-barcoded 5' primer with a J-beta primer mix, a second PCR ran for roughly 7 to 12 cycles. At least 3 million CDR3-containing paired-end reads were obtained per sample. TCRdb reanalysed the 5' RACE reads using MiXCR and keeps one entry per CDR3 protein. The sample records roughly 730,000 distinct CDR3 sequences, 45% to 70% being singletons.

The specimen was blood. The chain couples TRBV3-1 to TRBJ2-5; the D is unclear. The clonotype comes from a man aged 35 to 55 in good health. CDR3 amino acids: CASSHLRNEQYF. The CDR3 region has the DNA TGTGCCAGCAGCCACCTTAGGAATGAGCAGTACTTC.